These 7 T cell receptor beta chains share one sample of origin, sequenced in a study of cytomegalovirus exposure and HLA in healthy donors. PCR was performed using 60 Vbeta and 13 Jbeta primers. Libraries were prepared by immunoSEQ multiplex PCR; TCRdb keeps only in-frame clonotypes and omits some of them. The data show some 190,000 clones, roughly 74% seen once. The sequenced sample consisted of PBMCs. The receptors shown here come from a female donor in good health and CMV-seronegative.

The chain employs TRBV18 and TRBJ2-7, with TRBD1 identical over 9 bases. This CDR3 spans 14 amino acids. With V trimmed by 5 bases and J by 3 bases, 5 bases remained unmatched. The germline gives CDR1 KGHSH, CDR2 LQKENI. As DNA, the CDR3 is TGTGCCAGCTCATATGCGGACAGGGGCTACGAGCAGTACTTC. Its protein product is CASSYADRGYEQYF. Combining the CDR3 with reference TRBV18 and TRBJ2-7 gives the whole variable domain NAGVMQNPRHLVRRRGQEARLRCSPMKGHSHVYWYRQLPEEGLKFMVYLQKENIIDESGMPKERFSAEFPKEGPSILRIQQVVRGDSAAYFCASSYADRGYEQYFGPGTRLTVT.

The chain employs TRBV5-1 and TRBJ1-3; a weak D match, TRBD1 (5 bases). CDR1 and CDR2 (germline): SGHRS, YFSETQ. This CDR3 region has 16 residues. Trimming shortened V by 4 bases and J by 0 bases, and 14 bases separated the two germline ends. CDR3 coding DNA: TGCGCCAGCAGCGGGGGGACGGTAGACTCTGGAAACACCATATATTTT. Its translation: CASSGGTVDSGNTIYF.

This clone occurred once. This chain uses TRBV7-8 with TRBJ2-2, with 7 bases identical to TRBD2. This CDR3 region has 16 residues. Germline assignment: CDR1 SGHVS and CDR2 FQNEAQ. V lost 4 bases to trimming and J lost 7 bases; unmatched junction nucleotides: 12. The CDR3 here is CASSSTRAGANGELFF. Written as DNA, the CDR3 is TGTGCCAGCAGCTCAACCCGGGCGGGAGCCAACGGGGAGCTGTTTTTT.

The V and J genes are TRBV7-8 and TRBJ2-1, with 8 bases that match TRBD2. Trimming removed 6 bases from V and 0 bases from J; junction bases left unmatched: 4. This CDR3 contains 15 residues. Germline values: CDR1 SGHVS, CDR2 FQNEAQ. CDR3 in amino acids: CASSQRESSYNEQFF. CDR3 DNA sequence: TGTGCCAGCAGTCAGCGGGAGAGCTCCTACAATGAGCAGTTCTTC.

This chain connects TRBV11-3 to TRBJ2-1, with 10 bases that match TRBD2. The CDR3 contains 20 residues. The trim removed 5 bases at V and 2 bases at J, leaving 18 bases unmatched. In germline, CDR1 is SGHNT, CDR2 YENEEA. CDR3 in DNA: TGTGCCAGCAGCCCTAAACTAGCGGGAAGAACCAGAGCCCCCTACAATGAGCAGTTCTTC. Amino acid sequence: CASSPKLAGRTRAPYNEQFF.

The CDR3 loop reads CASVRGTGGPETQYF. The CDR3 DNA is TGTGCCAGCGTTAGGGGGACAGGGGGCCCAGAGACCCAGTACTTC. The chain combines TRBV2 with TRBJ2-5; 12 bases are a match to TRBD1. The CDR3 spans 15 residues. Germline V CDR1 and CDR2: SNHLY, FYNNEI. The V segment lost 8 bases and the J segment 4 bases; nucleotides outside the gene matches: 8.

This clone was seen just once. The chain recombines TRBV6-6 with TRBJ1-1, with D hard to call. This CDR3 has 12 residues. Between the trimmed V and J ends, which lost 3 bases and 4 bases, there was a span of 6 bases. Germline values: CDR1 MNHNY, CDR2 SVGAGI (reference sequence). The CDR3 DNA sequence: TGTGCCAGCAGTTATTCGGTCACTGAAGCTTTCTTT. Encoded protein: CASSYSVTEAFF.